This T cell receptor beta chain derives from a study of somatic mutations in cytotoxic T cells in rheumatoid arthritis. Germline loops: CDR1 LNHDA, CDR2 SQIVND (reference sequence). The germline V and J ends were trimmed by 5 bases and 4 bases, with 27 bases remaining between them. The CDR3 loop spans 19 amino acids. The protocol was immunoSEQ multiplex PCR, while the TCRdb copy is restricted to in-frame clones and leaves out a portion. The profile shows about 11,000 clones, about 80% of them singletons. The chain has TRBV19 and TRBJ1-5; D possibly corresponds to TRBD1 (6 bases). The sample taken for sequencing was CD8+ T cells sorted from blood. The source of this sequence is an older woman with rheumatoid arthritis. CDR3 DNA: TGTGCCAGTAGTCTCCTGTTGACAGGAACCTCCTTTATGAATCAGCCCCAGCATTTT. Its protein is CASSLLLTGTSFMNQPQHF.